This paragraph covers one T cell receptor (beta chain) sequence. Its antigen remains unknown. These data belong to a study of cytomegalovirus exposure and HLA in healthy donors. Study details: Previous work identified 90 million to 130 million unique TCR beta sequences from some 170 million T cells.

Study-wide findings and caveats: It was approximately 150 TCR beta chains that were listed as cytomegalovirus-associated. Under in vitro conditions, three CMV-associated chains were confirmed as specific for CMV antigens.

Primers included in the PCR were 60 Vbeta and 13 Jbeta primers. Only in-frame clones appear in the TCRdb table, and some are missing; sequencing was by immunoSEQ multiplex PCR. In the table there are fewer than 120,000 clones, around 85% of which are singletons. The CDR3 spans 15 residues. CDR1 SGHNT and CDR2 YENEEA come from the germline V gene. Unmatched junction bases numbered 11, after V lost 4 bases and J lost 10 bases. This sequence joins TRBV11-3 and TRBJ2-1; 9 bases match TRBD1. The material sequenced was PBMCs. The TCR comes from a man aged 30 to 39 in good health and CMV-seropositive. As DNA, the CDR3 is TGTGCCAGCAGCTCCCCGGGACAGGGAGGCATGGAGCAGTTCTTC. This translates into CASSSPGQGGMEQFF. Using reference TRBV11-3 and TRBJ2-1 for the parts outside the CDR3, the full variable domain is EAGVVQSPRYKIIEKKQPVAFWCNPISGHNTLYWYLQNLGQGPELLIRYENEEAVDDSQLPKDRFSAERLKGVDSTLKIQPAELGDSAVYLCASSSPGQGGMEQFFGPGTRLTVL.